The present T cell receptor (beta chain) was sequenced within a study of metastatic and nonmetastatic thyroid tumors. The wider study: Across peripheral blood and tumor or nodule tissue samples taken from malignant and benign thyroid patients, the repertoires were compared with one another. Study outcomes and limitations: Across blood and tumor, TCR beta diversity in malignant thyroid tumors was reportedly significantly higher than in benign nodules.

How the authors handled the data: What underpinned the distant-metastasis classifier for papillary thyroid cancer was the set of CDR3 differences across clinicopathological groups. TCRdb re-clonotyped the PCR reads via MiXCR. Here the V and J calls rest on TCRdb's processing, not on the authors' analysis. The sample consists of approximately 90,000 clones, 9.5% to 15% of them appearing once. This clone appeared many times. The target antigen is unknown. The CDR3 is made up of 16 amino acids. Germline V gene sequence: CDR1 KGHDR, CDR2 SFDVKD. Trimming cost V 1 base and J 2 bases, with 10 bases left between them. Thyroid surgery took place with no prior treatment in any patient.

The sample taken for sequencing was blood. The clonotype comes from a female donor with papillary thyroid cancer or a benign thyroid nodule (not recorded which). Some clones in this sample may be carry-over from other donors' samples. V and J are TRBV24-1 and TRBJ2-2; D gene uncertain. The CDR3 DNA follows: TGTGCCACCAGTGATTTCGCAGGAGACAACACCGGGGAGCTGTTTTTT. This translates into CATSDFAGDNTGELFF.